The 32 T cell receptor beta chains below were found in one sample sequenced in a study of T-cell reconstitution after alpha-beta-depleted transplantation in children. Unique molecular identifiers were incorporated into the prepared TCRbeta library. TCRdb re-analysed the PCR reads in MiXCR, keeping a single row per CDR3 protein. The top ten clones hold about 41% of a sample with about 210,000 distinct CDR3 sequences, roughly 15% of them seen once. The sample in question was PBMCs, mostly from graft donor cells, obtained 360 days after TCRalphabeta/CD19-depleted stem cell transplant. The origin of the receptors is a male patient aged 2-10 years who had a stem cell transplant for acute lymphoblastic leukemia, so the T cells may come from the graft donor.

The chain employs TRBV19 and TRBJ1-5; the match to TRBD1 covers 8 bases. This CDR3 has 18 residues. V lost 4 bases, J lost 9 bases, and 20 bases stayed unmatched. In germline, CDR1 is LNHDA, CDR2 SQIVND (reference sequence). The CDR3 is CASSNRGGVSSNQGPQHF. For the CDR3, the DNA is TGTGCCAGTAGTAACAGGGGGGGAGTCTCCAGCAATCAGGGGCCCCAGCATTTT.

V and J are TRBV12-3 or TRBV12-4 and TRBJ1-4, with D possibly TRBD1 on 6 matching bases. V lost 4 bases and J 5 bases, leaving 20 bases between the germline ends. This CDR3 is 17 amino acids long. The CDR3 nucleotides are TGTGCCAGCAGTTCTAACAACCCCGGCAGGGGCAATGAAAAACTGTTTTTT. Translating it yields CASSSNNPGRGNEKLFF.

V and J are TRBV24-1 and TRBJ2-1; 9 bases agree with TRBD2. The CDR3 loop spans 16 amino acids. With 4 bases clipped from V and 8 bases from J, the junction kept 11 bases outside the gene matches. The germline V gene encodes CDR1 KGHDR and CDR2 SFDVKD. The DNA of the CDR3 is TGTGCCACCAGTGACCGGACTAGCGACGTCCCTCATGAGCAGTTCTTC. Its translation is CATSDRTSDVPHEQFF.

There are many counts of this clonotype. This sequence joins TRBV10-3 and TRBJ2-1; D is uncertain. The CDR3 has 13 amino acids. Germline CDR1 reads ENHRY; CDR2 reads SYGVKD. The ends were cut back, 3 bases at V and 5 bases at J, with 8 bases in the middle. The CDR3 DNA reads as TGTGCCATCAGTGAAGAGGCCGACAATGAGCAGTTCTTC. Residues: CAISEEADNEQFF.

The V and J genes are TRBV6-6 and TRBJ2-3, with D unclear. V was clipped by 5 bases and J by 6 bases, with 12 bases between them. This CDR3 region has 13 residues. Germline V gene lookup returns CDR1 MNHNY and CDR2 SVGAGI (reference sequence). CDR3 in DNA: TGTGCCAGCAGTCCTCACAGTTATGATACGCAGTATTTT. It codes for CASSPHSYDTQYF.

The genes are TRBV2 and TRBJ2-3; 7 nucleotides align to TRBD1. The trim removed 6 bases at V and 4 bases at J, leaving 7 bases unmatched. The V gene's germline CDR1 is SNHLY and CDR2 FYNNEI. The CDR3 runs to 14 residues. Written as DNA, the CDR3 is TGTGCCAGCAGGCAAAGACAGGGTTCAGATACGCAGTATTTT. This translates into CASRQRQGSDTQYF.

J is TRBJ2-7 and V is TRBV5-1; D unresolved. Trimming left V 4 bases short and J 5 bases short, with 19 bases between. This CDR3 region has 15 residues. CDR1 is SGHRS and CDR2 is YFSETQ in the germline V gene. The CDR3 loop is CASSVERSKRDEQYF. The CDR3 DNA reads TGCGCCAGCAGCGTGGAGCGAAGCAAAAGAGACGAGCAGTACTTC.

This clonotype was detected a few times. The chain uses TRBV5-5 and TRBJ2-7; D may correspond to TRBD1 or TRBD2 (5 bases each). V lost 2 bases, J lost 0 bases, and 15 bases lay in between. In germline, CDR1 is SGHKS, CDR2 YYEKEE (reference sequence). This CDR3 is built from 16 residues. The DNA of the CDR3 is TGTGCCAGCAGCTTTCGTGGGGGAGACCTCTCCTACGAGCAGTACTTC. Translated: CASSFRGGDLSYEQYF.

This clonotype was recorded a few times. The chain carries TRBV21-1 and TRBJ2-5; the D call of TRBD2 is as the table states it, not checked on the DNA. TRBV21-1 is labeled a pseudogene. This CDR3 region has 14 residues. The CDR3 sequence: CASSKQGGQETQYF. CDR3 coding DNA: TGTGCCAGCAGCAAACAGGGAGGCCAAGAGACCCAGTACTTC.

The chain links TRBV11-2 to TRBJ2-2, with D hard to call. The CDR3 has 15 amino acids. The V gene lost 2 bases and the J gene lost 0 bases, with 7 bases spanning the gap. The V gene's germline CDR1 is SGHAT and CDR2 FQNNGV. This CDR3 is CASSLYHANTGELFF. CDR3 DNA: TGTGCCAGCAGCTTATACCACGCGAACACCGGGGAGCTGTTTTTT.

This clonotype was counted between two and nine times. The chain is built from TRBV5-5 and TRBJ2-2, with TRBD2 as a possible D gene (6 bases). Deletions cut 0 bases from V and 4 bases from J, with 13 bases between. The CDR3 extends over 16 amino acids. Germline V gene data show CDR1 as SGHKS and CDR2 as YYEKEE (reference sequence). The CDR3 loop reads CASSLVAGLGTGELFF. The CDR3 DNA follows: TGTGCCAGCAGCTTGGTCGCGGGACTGGGCACCGGGGAGCTGTTTTTT.

The table lists this clonotype with a few counts. The rearrangement uses TRBV10-3 and TRBJ2-5, with 10 bases matching TRBD2. V shed 0 bases and J 4 bases; nucleotides not matched to a gene: 5. The CDR3 covers 16 residues. Germline V lookup: CDR1 ENHRY, CDR2 SYGVKD. The DNA for the CDR3 is TGTGCCATCAGTGAGTCGATACTAGCGGGGAGAGAGACCCAGTACTTC. Translation gives CAISESILAGRETQYF.

This clonotype was counted only a few times. The chain links TRBV4-2 to TRBJ2-1, with 7 bases aligning to TRBD2. The CDR3 consists of 16 residues. The trim removed 0 bases at V and 4 bases at J, leaving 6 bases unmatched. CDR1 is LGHNA and CDR2 is YNFKEQ in the germline V gene. The CDR3 sequence: CASSQDAAGRYNEQFF. The CDR3 nucleotides are TGTGCCAGCAGCCAAGATGCAGCGGGGAGATACAATGAGCAGTTCTTC.

This clonotype has only a few counts. The chain combines TRBV5-1 with TRBJ1-1; D is ambiguous. The CDR3 loop spans 13 amino acids. V lost 6 bases, J lost 1 base, and 10 bases lay in between. From germline, CDR1 is SGHRS and CDR2 YFSETQ. CDR3 sequence reads: CASKLRGNTEAFF. CDR3 nucleotide sequence: TGCGCCAGCAAGTTGCGGGGGAACACTGAAGCTTTCTTT.

This chain links TRBV9 with TRBJ2-2, with 9 positions matching TRBD2. Trimming took 4 bases from V and 1 from J; bases not matched to a gene: 5. The CDR3 length is 16 residues. Germline V gene sequence: CDR1 SGDLS, CDR2 YYNGEE. The CDR3 DNA reads TGTGCCAGCAGCCCCCGACTAGCGGAGAACACCGGGGAGCTGTTTTTT. Translated, it gives CASSPRLAENTGELFF.

The rearrangement links TRBV7-9 to TRBJ1-4; D unclear. Germline V lookup: CDR1 SEHNR, CDR2 FQNEAQ (reference sequence). Trimming left V 5 bases short and J 7 bases short, with 17 bases between. This CDR3 contains 15 residues. The CDR3 spells CASSPTLDGPEKLFF. The CDR3, as DNA: TGTGCCAGCAGCCCGACCTTAGATGGCCCTGAAAAACTGTTTTTT.

Many counts were recorded for this clonotype. The genes are TRBV5-5 and TRBJ1-1; D gene unclear. Germline V gives CDR1 SGHKS, CDR2 YYEKEE (reference sequence). The CDR3 contains 12 residues. The germline V and J ends were trimmed by 8 bases and 5 bases, with 13 bases remaining between them. CDR3 coding DNA: TGTGCCAGTAAATGGGGTCCGACTGAAGCTTTCTTT. It codes for CASKWGPTEAFF.

Many counts were recorded for this clonotype. The rearrangement uses TRBV29-1 and TRBJ2-7; TRBD1 or TRBD2 may be the D gene (6 bases each). Germline assignment: CDR1 SQVTM and CDR2 ANQGSEA. The CDR3 loop spans 13 amino acids. V was trimmed by 4 bases and J by 0 bases, leaving 10 bases between them. The CDR3 here is CSVAQGGSYEQYF. As DNA, the CDR3 is TGCAGCGTTGCACAGGGAGGCTCCTACGAGCAGTACTTC.

This chain uses TRBV12-3 or TRBV12-4 with TRBJ2-1; D is uncertain. This CDR3 is 16 amino acids long. The V gene lost 4 bases and the J gene lost 3 bases, with 16 bases spanning the gap. The CDR3 DNA follows: TGTGCCAGCAGTTCGAGTAGCAGGCCGAACTACAATGAGCAGTTCTTC. Protein: CASSSSSRPNYNEQFF.

This clonotype was counted a few times. The chain links TRBV10-3 to TRBJ1-2; no firm D call. CDR3 length: 15 residues. Germline CDR1 reads ENHRY; CDR2 reads SYGVKD. The V end was cut by 0 bases, the J end by 4 bases, with 12 bases between. The CDR3 here is CAISESITLGYGYTF. The CDR3 bases are TGTGCCATCAGTGAGTCCATAACCCTGGGCTATGGCTACACCTTC.

The rearrangement joins TRBV10-1 to TRBJ2-1, with 12 bases identical to TRBD2. The germline CDR1 and CDR2 sequences are WNHNN and SYGVQD (reference sequence). The CDR3 is 16 residues long. The J segment lost 8 bases and the V segment lost 3 bases, leaving 8 bases of the junction unmatched. The CDR3 is CASSETLAGGTDEQFF. The CDR3 bases are TGCGCCAGCAGTGAAACCCTAGCGGGGGGGACGGATGAGCAGTTCTTC.

The chain has TRBV7-2 and TRBJ2-2; TRBD2 matches 8 bases. CDR1 is SGHTA, CDR2 FQGNSA, per germline. This CDR3 is built from 17 residues. After removal of 5 bases from V and 3 bases from J, the junction contained 11 bases not matched to a gene. DNA for the CDR3: TGTGCCAGCAGCCAGAGGGGCTTAGCGGGGCACACCGGGGAGCTGTTTTTT. Translated, it gives CASSQRGLAGHTGELFF.

This clonotype came up many times. This chain joins TRBV6-2 or TRBV6-3 and TRBJ1-5, with D uncertain. Trimming stripped 2 bases from V and 10 bases from J, with 12 bases between. CDR1 is MNHEY and CDR2 is SVGEGT in the germline V gene. The CDR3 spans 13 residues. The CDR3 coding sequence is TGTGCCAGCAGTTACGGCGGTGGCCTCCCCCAGCATTTT. As protein: CASSYGGGLPQHF.

This chain connects TRBV9 to TRBJ2-3; D gene unclear. There are 13 residues in the CDR3. Germline CDR1 SGDLS, CDR2 YYNGEE. The germline V and J ends were trimmed by 3 bases and 3 bases, with 8 bases remaining between them. The CDR3 sequence: CASSAQITDTQYF. DNA for the CDR3: TGTGCCAGCAGCGCCCAGATAACAGATACGCAGTATTTT.

This clonotype came up a few times. The chain carries TRBV29-1 and TRBJ2-3; 10 nucleotides match TRBD2. V was clipped by 5 bases and J by 4 bases; unmatched bases: 9. The CDR3 sequence is 15 residues long. Germline V CDR1 and CDR2: SQVTM, ANQGSEA. The CDR3 nucleotides are TGCAGCGTTTCCCCACGGAGCGGGGGGGCAGATACGCAGTATTTT. Its protein product is CSVSPRSGGADTQYF.

This clonotype was observed a few times. This rearrangement joins TRBV28 to TRBJ2-5; perhaps TRBD1 as D (6 bases). The CDR3 sequence is 13 residues long. Germline CDR1 is MDHEN and CDR2 is SYDVKM. The V and J ends lost 7 bases and 9 bases respectively, with 18 bases between them. DNA for the CDR3: TGTGCCAGCACCCTGGGGACACCTCCGGCCCAGTACTTC. Its protein product is CASTLGTPPAQYF.

The rearrangement joins TRBV20-1 to TRBJ2-1, with 11 bases that match TRBD2. The CDR3 consists of 15 residues. CDR1 and CDR2 from the germline V gene are DFQATT and SNEGSKA (reference sequence). With V trimmed by 5 bases and J by 6 bases, 9 bases remained unmatched. CDR3 nucleotide sequence: TGCAGTGCTTCAGGGAGACTAGCGGGACCCAATGAGCAGTTCTTC. As protein: CSASGRLAGPNEQFF.

In this sample, this clonotype turned up a few times. The chain uses TRBV6-1 and TRBJ1-1, with a weak D call TRBD1 (5 bases). Between the trimmed V and J ends, which lost 6 bases and 7 bases, there was a span of 18 bases. Germline V lookup: CDR1 MNHNS, CDR2 SASEGT. The CDR3 spans 14 residues. The DNA for the CDR3 is TGTGCCAGCAGCAACCTTATGGGGGGGTATGAAGCTTTCTTT. This codes for CASSNLMGGYEAFF.

This clonotype was seen only a few times. The J gene is TRBJ2-1, the V gene TRBV7-4; no firm D call. The germline V and J ends were trimmed by 5 bases and 9 bases, with 41 bases remaining between them. The CDR3 runs to 22 residues. CDR1 is SGHVT, CDR2 SQSDAQ, per germline. The CDR3 DNA sequence: TGTGCCAGCAGCCGCGCAGACGGGCCGCCCTTTCCACCTCTTGTCGCTCAAGCTGAGCAGTTCTTC. Translated: CASSRADGPPFPPLVAQAEQFF.

Ten or more counts support this clonotype. A read error may account for a junction end that differs from germline. J is TRBJ2-1 and V is TRBV12-3 or TRBV12-4; TRBD2 agrees at 10 bases. This CDR3 comprises 16 residues. The CDR3 DNA sequence: TGTGCCAGCACCCAGGGTACTAGCGGGGCCTACAGTGAGCAGTTCTTC. Protein sequence: CASTQGTSGAYSEQFF.

This clonotype was recorded a few times. CDR3 bases: TGCAGCGGCCAGGGAGGGGATAGTCCCTACGAGCAGTACTTC. This codes for CSGQGGDSPYEQYF. V gene TRBV29-1 combines with J gene TRBJ2-7; 7 bases fit TRBD2. Germline V gives CDR1 SQVTM, CDR2 ANQGSEA. The CDR3 has 14 residues. V dropped 7 bases and J dropped 2; count of bases not matched to a gene: 11.

The chain couples TRBV18 to TRBJ2-7, with 7 bases lining up with TRBD1. The V segment lost 0 bases and the J segment 4 bases; nucleotides outside the gene matches: 12. The CDR3 is 17 residues long. Germline CDR1 reads KGHSH; CDR2 reads LQKENI. The CDR3 loop is CASSPPFKAGGFYEQYF. In DNA, the CDR3 is TGTGCCAGCTCACCACCGTTCAAGGCAGGGGGTTTTTACGAGCAGTACTTC.